One TCR beta chain is described in this entry. Its antigen remains unidentified. These data come from a study of shared clonotypes between healthy human individuals. About the study: Three CD4 naive, three CD4 memory, two CD8 naive and one CD8 memory plate were used per donor. Regarding the study as a whole: Richness estimates generally favored naive over memory subsets. Non-shared clonotypes displayed generation probabilities falling below those of clonotypes present in all four donors.

Template for every sorted-subset replicate PCR totaled around 210 ng DNA, approximately 30,000 T cell genomes. The repertoire was sequenced with immunoSEQ multiplex PCR; TCRdb's copy has only in-frame clones and lacks some. The data show about 800,000 clones, approximately 96% seen once. Germline loops: CDR1 SGHAT, CDR2 FQNNGV. Trimming left V 1 base short and J 0 bases short, with 8 bases between. The CDR3 loop spans 15 amino acids. Naive CD8 cells comprised CD45RO-negative, CCR7-positively selected cells, excluding terminally differentiated effector memory CD45RA+ cells. The receptor's source is a man under 40 in good health. Sequencing input: naive CD8+ T cells sorted from blood. The chain employs TRBV11-2 and TRBJ2-3, with D possibly being TRBD1 (6 bases). In DNA, the CDR3 is TGTGCCAGCAGCTTAGGGACAGAAAGCACAGATACGCAGTATTTT. Amino acids: CASSLGTESTDTQYF.